The rows below give T cell receptor beta chains drawn from one sample of a study of T cell repertoires in cytomegalovirus infection. These TCRs' antigens remain unknown. One entry per CDR3 protein, called by TCRdb with MiXCR from the reads. The sample shows hundreds of thousands of distinct CDR3 sequences, approximately 33% of them seen only once. The specimen was cultured PBMCs, collected from culture after CMV antigen stimulation. All receptors derive from a human donor in good health (CMV status not recorded). Some clones in this sample may be carry-over from other donors' samples. The CDR3 runs from the conserved cysteine through the conserved F or W. Fields, in order: clone size, V gene, D gene, J gene, CDR3 DNA, CDR3 protein. A D gene is named only where the DNA matches it firmly. The listing skips clone size in some rows; elsewhere it reads once, few, many or a size class.

>-|TRBV7-8|-|TRBJ2-7
TGTGCCAGCAGACTAGCTGAGAAGCAGTACTTC
CASRLAEKQYF
>few|TRBV7-9|-|TRBJ1-1
TGTGCCAGCAGCTCCAAAGGTGGGGTGGACACTGAAGCTTTCTTT
CASSSKGGVDTEAFF
>-|TRBV6-6|-|TRBJ1-5
TGTGCCAGCAGTTACTCGACCCCCGGGGACAATCAGCCCCAGCATTTT
CASSYSTPGDNQPQHF
>few|TRBV20-1|-|TRBJ1-5
TGCAGTGCTAGAGATCCGGTGAGCAATCAGCCCCAGCATTTT
CSARDPVSNQPQHF
>-|TRBV12-3/TRBV12-4|-|TRBJ2-2
TGTGCCACCCAGTTCACCGGGGAGCTGTTTTTT
CATQFTGELFF
>-|TRBV19|-|TRBJ2-3
TGTGCCAGTAGTATAGCGGGAGCGGTGGCAGATACGCAGTATTTT
CASSIAGAVADTQYF
>-|TRBV27|-|TRBJ2-7
TGTGCCAGCAGTGCGTGGACAGACTTTGCCGAGCAGTACTTC
CASSAWTDFAEQYF
>-|TRBV18|-|TRBJ2-7
TGTGCCAGCTCACCAGAGGGGGACTCCTACGAGCAGTACTTC
CASSPEGDSYEQYF
>once|TRBV10-3|TRBD2|TRBJ2-5
TGTGCCATCAGTCGGGGCGGGGGGGCCGGAGAGGAGACCCAGTACTTC
CAISRGGGAGEETQYF
>few|TRBV20-1|TRBD1|TRBJ1-5
TGCAGTGCCAGGACAGGGCTTGTCCTTAGCCTTGCTCAGCCCCAGCATTTT
CSARTGLVLSLAQPQHF
>-|TRBV7-6|-|TRBJ2-1
TGTGCCAGCAGCTTAGGGGTAGCGGCGTACAATGAGCAGTTCTTC
CASSLGVAAYNEQFF
>-|TRBV6-2/TRBV6-3|-|TRBJ2-7
TGTGCCAGCAGTACTGACAACTACCCCTACGAGCAGTACTTC
CASSTDNYPYEQYF
>-|TRBV6-1|-|TRBJ2-7
TGTGCCAGCACTTGGTGGGACTCCTACGAGCAGTACTTC
CASTWWDSYEQYF
>few|TRBV7-6|-|TRBJ2-3
TGTGCCAGCAGTGCAGGCCGTGTCGATACGCAGTATTTT
CASSAGRVDTQYF
>-|TRBV7-9|TRBD1|TRBJ1-2
TGTGCCAGCAGCCAGCCGGGACAGGGAATCTATGGCTACACCTTC
CASSQPGQGIYGYTF
>-|TRBV20-1|-|TRBJ1-2
TGCAGTGCTAGAGGCCGGGACACGCGCCCCGGCTACACCTTC
CSARGRDTRPGYTF
>-|TRBV11-2|-|TRBJ2-1
TGTGCCAGCAGCTCTCTGGGGGGACAGTACTACAATGAGCAGTTCTTC
CASSSLGGQYYNEQFF
>many|TRBV11-2|-|TRBJ1-2
TGTGCCAGCAGCTCCCTTCCAGAAAGGGGCTACACCTTC
CASSSLPERGYTF
>many|TRBV24-1|-|TRBJ2-7
TGTGCCACCAGTGCCCCAGGGCTCTACGAGCAGTACTTC
CATSAPGLYEQYF
>-|TRBV10-3|TRBD1|TRBJ1-2
TGTGCCATCAGTGAAGACAGGGTAGGAGGCTACACCTTC
CAISEDRVGGYTF